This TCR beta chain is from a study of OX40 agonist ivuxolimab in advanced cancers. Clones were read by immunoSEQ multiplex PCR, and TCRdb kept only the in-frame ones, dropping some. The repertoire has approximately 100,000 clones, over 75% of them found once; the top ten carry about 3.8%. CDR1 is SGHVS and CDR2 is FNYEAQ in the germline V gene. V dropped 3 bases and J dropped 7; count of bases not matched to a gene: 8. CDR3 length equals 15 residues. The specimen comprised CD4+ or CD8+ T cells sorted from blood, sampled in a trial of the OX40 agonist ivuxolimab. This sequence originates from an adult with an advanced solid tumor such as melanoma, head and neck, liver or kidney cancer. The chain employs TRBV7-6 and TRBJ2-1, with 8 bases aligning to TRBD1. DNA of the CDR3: TGTGCCAGCAGCTTCCAGACAGGGGAATGGAATGAGCAGTTCTTC. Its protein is CASSFQTGEWNEQFF.